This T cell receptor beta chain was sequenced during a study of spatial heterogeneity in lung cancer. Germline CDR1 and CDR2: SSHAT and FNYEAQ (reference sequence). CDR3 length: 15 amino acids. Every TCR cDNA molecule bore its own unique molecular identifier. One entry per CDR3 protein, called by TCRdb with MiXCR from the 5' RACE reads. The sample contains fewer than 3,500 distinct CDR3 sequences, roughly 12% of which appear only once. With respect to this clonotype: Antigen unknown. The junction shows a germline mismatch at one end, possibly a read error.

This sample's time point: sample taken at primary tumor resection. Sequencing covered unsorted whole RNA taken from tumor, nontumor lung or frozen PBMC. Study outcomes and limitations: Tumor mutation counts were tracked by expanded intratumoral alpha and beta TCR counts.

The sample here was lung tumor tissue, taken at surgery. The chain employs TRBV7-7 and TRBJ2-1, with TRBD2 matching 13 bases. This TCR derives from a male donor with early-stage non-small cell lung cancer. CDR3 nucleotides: TGTGCTAGCAGCCCGGGACTAGCGGGGAACAATGAGCAGTTCTTC. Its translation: CASSPGLAGNNEQFF.